These 8 T cell receptor beta chains share one sample of origin, sequenced in a study. Each CDR3 protein is one row after TCRdb ran MiXCR on the RT-PCR reads. The data show hundreds of thousands of distinct CDR3 sequences, with approximately 14% seen just once and 3.6% held by the top ten. Material for sequencing was memory CD4+ T cells from blood. Receptors originate from a female donor in good health, serving as a healthy control.

In DNA form, the CDR3 reads TGTGCCAGCAGTCTACGGACAGGGGGCACGGGTGTAGGGGAAAAACTGTTTTTT. This gives the protein CASSLRTGGTGVGEKLFF. The rearrangement joins TRBV27 to TRBJ1-4; 11 bases match TRBD1. This CDR3 spans 18 amino acids. Germline values: CDR1 MNHEY, CDR2 SMNVEV (reference sequence). The V segment lost 5 bases and the J segment 8 bases; nucleotides outside the gene matches: 16.

The table lists this clonotype with a few counts. The chain joins TRBV5-1 to TRBJ1-1; TRBD1 aligns across 8 bases. The V gene end was trimmed by 2 bases and the J gene end by 4 bases; junction bases not matched to a gene: 7. Germline V gene sequence: CDR1 SGHRS, CDR2 YFSETQ. The CDR3 has 15 amino acids. CDR3 bases: TGCGCCAGCAGCTTCCGACAGGGGACAGCCACTGAAGCTTTCTTT. This sequence encodes CASSFRQGTATEAFF.

This chain's CDR3 is CASSHVASGVETQYF. In DNA form, the CDR3 reads TGTGCCAGCTCCCACGTTGCTAGCGGGGTGGAGACCCAGTACTTC. The gene calls are TRBV7-3 and TRBJ2-5; 9 bases are shared with TRBD2. The CDR3 consists of 15 residues. The ends lost 8 bases at V and 5 bases at J; junction bases unmatched: 12. In germline, CDR1 is SGHTA, CDR2 FQGTGA.

This clonotype was observed at least ten times. The rearrangement links TRBV6-6 to TRBJ2-3, with 10 bases lining up with TRBD2. Germline CDR1 is MNHNY and CDR2 is SVGAGI (reference sequence). Losses at the gene ends were 6 bases for V and 2 bases for J; bases not matched to a gene: 2. There are 14 residues in the CDR3. CDR3 amino acids: CASSGLAATDTQYF. CDR3 DNA: TGTGCCAGCAGCGGACTAGCGGCCACAGATACGCAGTATTTT.

In this sample, this clonotype turned up many times. The chain uses TRBV5-4 and TRBJ2-5, with 12 bases aligning to TRBD2. The germline CDR1 and CDR2 sequences are SGHNT and YYREEE (reference sequence). The ends lost 1 base at V and 4 bases at J; junction bases unmatched: 2. The CDR3 extends over 15 amino acids. CDR3 in amino acids: CASSLLAGGPETQYF. The CDR3 nucleotides read TGTGCCAGCAGCTTGCTAGCGGGAGGGCCAGAGACCCAGTACTTC.

The V and J genes are TRBV29-1 and TRBJ2-1, with unresolved D. Trimming removed 3 bases at V and 9 bases at J, with 18 bases between. The CDR3 is 14 amino acids. Germline assignment: CDR1 SQVTM and CDR2 ANQGSEA. CDR3 in amino acids: CSVDGQAQRGEQFF. The CDR3 coding sequence is TGCAGCGTTGACGGGCAGGCCCAACGCGGTGAGCAGTTCTTC.

This chain uses TRBV27 with TRBJ1-6, with a tentative D call TRBD1 (5 bases). Trimming removed 1 base from V and 6 bases from J, with 31 bases in between. The germline CDR1 and CDR2 sequences are MNHEY and SMNVEV (reference sequence). This CDR3 is built from 22 residues. Here the CDR3 DNA reads TGTGCCAGCAGTTTATGGGCCCCCCAGGGATCCCCCGATTTGTCTTCTAATTCACCCCTCCACTTT. This encodes CASSLWAPQGSPDLSSNSPLHF.

This clonotype was found a few times. V gene TRBV18 combines with J gene TRBJ2-7, with TRBD2 matching over 7 bases. CDR1 is KGHSH and CDR2 is LQKENI in the germline V gene. The CDR3 runs 13 residues. Trimming took 3 bases from V and 7 from J; bases not matched to a gene: 6. The CDR3 here is CASSPRDSGEQYF. DNA of the CDR3: TGTGCCAGCTCACCTAGGGATAGCGGGGAGCAGTACTTC.